The T cell receptor (beta chain) under discussion was sequenced for a study of regulatory T cells in long-lasting Graves disease. General study results and limits: TRBV28, TRBJ1-2 and TRBJ2-5 were favored in persistent disease.

Time point denoted: newly diagnosed GD, antithyroid drugs for less than 3 months. PBMC-extracted RNA yielded the TCR library. The germline CDR1 and CDR2 sequences are MGHRA and YSYEKL. This CDR3 comprises 15 residues. Through Arm-PCR of CDR3 regions and iRepertoire HTBI primers, TCR beta libraries were built. MiXCR, run by TCRdb on the multiplex PCR reads, gives a single entry per CDR3 protein. The data hold hundreds of thousands of distinct CDR3 sequences, with about 12% observed a single time. There are a few counts of this clonotype. Its cognate antigen is unknown. One end of the junction does not line up with germline, which may come from a read error. These sequences were also reported in another study, on T cells in Graves' hyperthyroidism and ophthalmopathy.

The chain uses TRBV4-1 and TRBJ2-1; possible D gene TRBD1, 6 bases. Sequencing was performed on peripheral blood mononuclear cells (PBMCs), taken at new diagnosis, from a patient treated with antithyroid drugs. This TCR was recovered from a woman aged 25 to 39 with Graves disease. The CDR3, as DNA: TGTGCCAGCAGCCGCGTACCGCAGGGGTTCGATGAGCAGTTCTTC. It specifies CASSRVPQGFDEQFF.